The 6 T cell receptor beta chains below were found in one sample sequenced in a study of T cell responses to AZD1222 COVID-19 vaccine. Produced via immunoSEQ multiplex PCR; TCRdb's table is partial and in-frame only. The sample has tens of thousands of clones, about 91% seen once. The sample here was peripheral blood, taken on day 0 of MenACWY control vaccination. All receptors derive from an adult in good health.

DNA for the CDR3: TGTGCCAGTAGTATAGATGCGGGGGGGCTCTACAATGAGCAGTTCTTC. Protein product: CASSIDAGGLYNEQFF. This chain uses TRBV19 with TRBJ2-1, with 9 bases identical to TRBD2. This CDR3 is 16 amino acids long. Trimming at V came to 0 bases and at J to 3 bases, leaving 3 bases not matched to a gene. Germline values: CDR1 LNHDA, CDR2 SQIVND (reference sequence).

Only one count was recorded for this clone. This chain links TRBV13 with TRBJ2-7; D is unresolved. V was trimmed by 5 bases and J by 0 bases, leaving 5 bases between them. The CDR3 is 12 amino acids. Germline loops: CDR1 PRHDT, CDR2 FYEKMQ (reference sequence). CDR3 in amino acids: CASSMSSYEQYF. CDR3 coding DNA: TGTGCCAGCAGCATGAGCTCCTACGAGCAGTACTTC. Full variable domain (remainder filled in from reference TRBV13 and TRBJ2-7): AAGVIQSPRHLIKEKRETATLKCYPIPRHDTVYWYQQGPGQDPQFLISFYEKMQSDKGSIPDRFSAQQFSDYHSELNMSSLELGDSALYFCASSMSSYEQYFGPGTRLTVT.

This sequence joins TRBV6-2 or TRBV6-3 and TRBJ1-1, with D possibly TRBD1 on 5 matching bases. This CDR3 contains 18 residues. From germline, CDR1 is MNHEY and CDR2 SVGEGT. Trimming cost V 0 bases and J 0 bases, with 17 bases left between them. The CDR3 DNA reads TGTGCCAGCAGTTACTCATCAGCCAGGGCGTCGATGAACACTGAAGCTTTCTTT. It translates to CASSYSSARASMNTEAFF.

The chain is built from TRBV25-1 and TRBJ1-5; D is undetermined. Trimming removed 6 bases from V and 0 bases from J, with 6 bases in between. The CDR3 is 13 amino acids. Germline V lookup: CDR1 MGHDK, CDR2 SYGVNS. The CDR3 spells CASRRDSNQPQHF. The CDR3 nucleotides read TGTGCCAGCAGGAGGGATAGCAATCAGCCCCAGCATTTT.

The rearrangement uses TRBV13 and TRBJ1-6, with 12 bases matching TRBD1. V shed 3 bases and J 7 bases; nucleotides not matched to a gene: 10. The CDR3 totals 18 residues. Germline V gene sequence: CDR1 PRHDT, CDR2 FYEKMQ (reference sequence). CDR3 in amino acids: CASSFGTGGSKGNSPLHF. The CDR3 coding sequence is TGTGCCAGCAGCTTTGGGACAGGGGGCTCAAAGGGGAATTCACCCCTCCACTTT.

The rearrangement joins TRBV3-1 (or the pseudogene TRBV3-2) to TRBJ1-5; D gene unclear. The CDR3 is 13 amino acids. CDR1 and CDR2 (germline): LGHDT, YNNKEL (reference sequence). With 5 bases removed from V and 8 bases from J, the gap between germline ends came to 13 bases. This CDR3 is CASSLQPSEPQHF. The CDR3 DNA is TGTGCCAGCAGCTTACAGCCCTCGGAGCCCCAGCATTTT.